This TCR beta chain was sequenced during a study of blood T cell repertoires in COVID-19. Across the whole study: The United States, Italy and Spain were the sources of the acute and convalescent COVID-19 samples. PBMCs, B-cell-depleted T cells, or T cells provided the cDNA or gDNA that made up the material.

With V trimmed by 5 bases and J by 1 base, 4 bases remained unmatched. This CDR3 is built from 14 residues. Germline values: CDR1 WNHNN, CDR2 SYGVQD (reference sequence). Repertoires were generated with immunoSEQ multiplex PCR, while TCRdb's copy carries only in-frame clones and drops some. In the table there are roughly 300,000 clones, more than 80% of which are singletons. V is TRBV10-1 and J is TRBJ1-1; 7 bases map to TRBD1. Source material: peripheral blood. This sequence originates from a woman in her twenties or thirties with COVID-19, enrolled during active disease. The CDR3 DNA is TGCGCCAGCAGTTGGGACAGTGGGAACACTGAAGCTTTCTTT. Encoded protein: CASSWDSGNTEAFF.